Listed here are 16 T cell receptor beta chains from one sample, sequenced in a study of cytomegalovirus exposure and HLA in healthy donors. Amplification used 60 Vbeta primers and 13 Jbeta primers. Libraries were prepared by immunoSEQ multiplex PCR; TCRdb keeps only in-frame clonotypes and omits some of them. The data show approximately 170,000 clones, around 76% seen once. Sequences were obtained from PBMCs. The receptors here all came from a woman in her twenties or thirties in good health and CMV-seropositive.

The chain links TRBV19 to TRBJ1-1; D unclear. The V gene's germline CDR1 is LNHDA and CDR2 SQIVND (reference sequence). Trimming removed 0 bases from V and 11 bases from J, with 13 bases in between. The CDR3 covers 13 residues. This CDR3 is CASSIDQQIRAFF. The DNA for the CDR3 is TGTGCCAGTAGTATAGATCAACAGATACGGGCTTTCTTT.

The chain couples TRBV19 to TRBJ1-5; 11 bases are a match to TRBD1. From germline, CDR1 is LNHDA and CDR2 SQIVND (reference sequence). This CDR3 region has 12 residues. Unmatched junction bases numbered 5, after V lost 5 bases and J lost 14 bases. The CDR3 protein is CASSARTGGKHF. CDR3 nucleotides: TGTGCCAGTAGTGCCAGGACAGGGGGCAAGCATTTT.

This rearrangement joins TRBV28 to TRBJ2-2, with 9 positions matching TRBD1. CDR3 size: 16 residues. CDR1 MDHEN and CDR2 SYDVKM come from the germline V gene. Trimming at V came to 7 bases and at J to 6 bases, leaving 12 bases not matched to a gene. The CDR3 loop reads CASTESGTGKSGELFF. Here the CDR3 DNA reads TGTGCCAGCACCGAATCCGGGACAGGGAAATCCGGGGAGCTGTTTTTT.

The chain employs TRBV6-5 and TRBJ1-4; D may be TRBD1 (5 bases). V was cut by 6 bases and J by 3 bases, with 14 bases left in between. Germline-derived CDR1 and CDR2 are MNHEY and SVGAGI. The CDR3 is made up of 15 amino acids. Here the CDR3 DNA reads TGTGCCAGCAGCCGCTCGGGGGTGGCTAATGAAAAACTGTTTTTT. Translating it yields CASSRSGVANEKLFF.

The rearrangement joins TRBV5-5 to TRBJ1-2; D is unresolved. The germline V gene encodes CDR1 SGHKS and CDR2 YYEKEE (reference sequence). The CDR3 is made up of 15 amino acids. The V end lost 2 bases, the J end lost 5 bases, and 16 bases lay between the germline ends. CDR3 nucleotide sequence: TGTGCCAGCAGCTTAACGATGTTGGGCGATTATGGCTACACCTTC. This sequence encodes CASSLTMLGDYGYTF. Filled out from reference TRBV5-5 and TRBJ1-2, the complete variable domain reads DAGVTQSPTHLIKTRGQQVTLRCSPISGHKSVSWYQQVLGQGPQFIFQYYEKEERGRGNFPDRFSARQFPNYSSELNVNALLLGDSALYLCASSLTMLGDYGYTFGSGTRLTVV.

The table lists this clone with a count of one. The chain links TRBV18 to TRBJ1-2, with 9 positions matching TRBD1. Germline V gene lookup returns CDR1 KGHSH and CDR2 LQKENI. V lost 3 bases and J lost 3; bases outside the gene matches: 2. This CDR3 is built from 14 residues. CDR3 bases: TGTGCCAGCTCACCTTGGACAGGGGACTATGGCTACACCTTC. Translating it yields CASSPWTGDYGYTF. Full variable domain (missing parts from reference TRBV18 and TRBJ1-2): NAGVMQNPRHLVRRRGQEARLRCSPMKGHSHVYWYRQLPEEGLKFMVYLQKENIIDESGMPKERFSAEFPKEGPSILRIQQVVRGDSAAYFCASSPWTGDYGYTFGSGTRLTVV.

The V and J genes are TRBV6-4 and TRBJ2-5; 12 bases are a match to TRBD2. The CDR3 spans 16 residues. Trimming took 6 bases from V and 3 from J; bases not matched to a gene: 8. Germline CDR1 reads MRHNA; CDR2 reads SNTAGT. CDR3 bases: TGTGCCAGCAGGAAGAGACTAGCGGGGGAGAAAGAGACCCAGTACTTC. Translated: CASRKRLAGEKETQYF.

The chain recombines TRBV10-3 with TRBJ1-1; 9 nucleotides line up with TRBD1. Germline V gene lookup returns CDR1 ENHRY and CDR2 SYGVKD. CDR3 length equals 14 residues. The V segment lost 6 bases and the J segment 3 bases; nucleotides outside the gene matches: 5. As DNA, the CDR3 is TGTGCCATCAGCCAGACAGGGGGGGACACTGAAGCTTTCTTT. Translated: CAISQTGGDTEAFF.

The chain recombines TRBV5-1 with TRBJ2-1; tentative D call: TRBD2 (6 bases). CDR3 length: 16 residues. Trimming cost V 4 bases and J 8 bases, with 22 bases left between them. Germline V gives CDR1 SGHRS, CDR2 YFSETQ. The DNA of the CDR3 is TGCGCCAGCAGCGCAAGCCGGGACTCTGCGTGGCATGAGCAGTTCTTC. Protein product: CASSASRDSAWHEQFF.

The rearrangement links TRBV7-2 to TRBJ2-7, with a weak D call TRBD2 (6 bases). The CDR3 has 13 residues. The germline gives CDR1 SGHTA, CDR2 FQGNSA. The germline V and J ends were trimmed by 4 bases and 4 bases, with 11 bases remaining between them. The CDR3 DNA follows: TGTGCCAGCAGCTACCTTGGGGGGTACGAGCAGTACTTC. Protein: CASSYLGGYEQYF.

The genes are TRBV5-6 and TRBJ2-5, with D perhaps matching TRBD1 (5 bases). Near its end, the DNA agrees better with TRBJ2-7, so the J call may be wrong. Germline-derived CDR1 and CDR2 are SGHDT and YYEEEE. The CDR3 loop spans 14 amino acids. The chain's CDR3 is CASSSDMMIYEQYF. The CDR3 nucleotides are TGTGCCAGCAGCTCGGACATGATGATCTACGAGCAGTACTTC.

The gene calls are TRBV30 and TRBJ1-3; 7 bases map to TRBD1. In germline, CDR1 is GTSNPN, CDR2 SVGIG (reference sequence). This CDR3 is 15 amino acids long. The V segment lost 2 bases and the J segment 2 bases; nucleotides outside the gene matches: 6. CDR3 in amino acids: CAWSTHRGTGNTIYF. CDR3 nucleotides: TGTGCCTGGAGTACGCACAGGGGCACTGGAAACACCATATATTTT. The complete variable domain, with remaining parts taken from reference TRBV30 and TRBJ1-3, reads SQTIHQWPATLVQPVGSPLSLECTVEGTSNPNLYWYRQAAGRGLQLLFYSVGIGQISSEVPQNLSASRPQDRQFILSSKKLLLSDSGFYLCAWSTHRGTGNTIYFGEGSWLTVV.

The genes are TRBV2 and TRBJ2-3; TRBD2 matches 12 bases. This CDR3 is 17 amino acids long. Germline CDR1 reads SNHLY; CDR2 reads FYNNEI. V was clipped by 6 bases and J by 2 bases; unmatched bases: 9. CDR3 DNA: TGTGCCAGCAGAGGGGGAGGACTAGCGGGAACCACAGATACGCAGTATTTT. Amino acids: CASRGGGLAGTTDTQYF.

The gene calls are TRBV5-4 and TRBJ2-1, with a weak D call TRBD1 (5 bases). V dropped 2 bases and J dropped 4 bases, with 10 bases sitting between them. Looked up from germline, CDR1 is SGHNT and CDR2 is YYREEE (reference sequence). This CDR3 contains 14 residues. CDR3 sequence: CASSFRQFYNEQFF. CDR3 sequence (DNA): TGTGCCAGCAGCTTCCGACAGTTTTACAATGAGCAGTTCTTC.

This chain connects TRBV7-2 to TRBJ2-2, with D perhaps TRBD2 (7 bases). The CDR3 totals 17 residues. Trimming stripped 5 bases from V and 4 bases from J, with 20 bases between. Germline CDR1 SGHTA, CDR2 FQGNSA. CDR3 in amino acids: CASSPAAGAAGTGELFF. The DNA of the CDR3 is TGTGCCAGCAGCCCCGCGGCGGGGGCGGCGGGCACCGGGGAGCTGTTTTTT.

V is TRBV28 and J is TRBJ1-1, with D possibly matching TRBD1 (5 bases). Germline lookup yields CDR1 MDHEN and CDR2 SYDVKM. V gave up 4 bases and J gave up 5 bases, with 8 bases separating them. The CDR3 spans 12 residues. The CDR3 is CASSSGVTEAFF. Here the CDR3 DNA reads TGTGCCAGCAGTTCGGGGGTGACTGAAGCTTTCTTT.